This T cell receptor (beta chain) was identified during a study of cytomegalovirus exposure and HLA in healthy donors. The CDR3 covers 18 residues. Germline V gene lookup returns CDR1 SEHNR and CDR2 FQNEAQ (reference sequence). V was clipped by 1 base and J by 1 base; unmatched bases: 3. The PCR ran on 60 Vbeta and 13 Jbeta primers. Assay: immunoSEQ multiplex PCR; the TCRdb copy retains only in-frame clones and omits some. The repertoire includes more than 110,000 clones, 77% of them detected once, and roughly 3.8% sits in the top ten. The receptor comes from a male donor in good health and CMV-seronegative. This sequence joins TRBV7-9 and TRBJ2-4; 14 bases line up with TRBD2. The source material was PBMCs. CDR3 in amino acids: CASSLGTSGGRAKNIQYF. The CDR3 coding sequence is TGTGCCAGCAGCTTAGGGACTAGCGGGGGGAGGGCCAAAAACATTCAGTACTTC.